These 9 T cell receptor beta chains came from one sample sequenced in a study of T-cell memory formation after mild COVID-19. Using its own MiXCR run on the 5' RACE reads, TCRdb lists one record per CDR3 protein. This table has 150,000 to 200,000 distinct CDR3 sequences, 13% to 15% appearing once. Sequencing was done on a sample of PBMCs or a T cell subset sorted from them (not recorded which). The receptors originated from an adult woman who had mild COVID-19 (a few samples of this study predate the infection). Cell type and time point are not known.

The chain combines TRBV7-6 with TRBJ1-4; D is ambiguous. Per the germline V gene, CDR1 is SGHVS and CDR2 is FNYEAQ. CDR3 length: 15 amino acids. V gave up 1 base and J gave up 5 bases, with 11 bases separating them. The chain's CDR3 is CASSLESGRNEKLFF. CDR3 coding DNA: TGTGCCAGCAGCTTAGAGTCCGGGAGGAATGAAAAACTGTTTTTT.

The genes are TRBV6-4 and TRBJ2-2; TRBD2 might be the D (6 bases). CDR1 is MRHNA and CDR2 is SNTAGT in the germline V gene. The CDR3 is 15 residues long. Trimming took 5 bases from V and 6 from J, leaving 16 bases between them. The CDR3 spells CASSPGTSGPGELFF. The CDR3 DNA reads TGTGCCAGCAGTCCCGGGACTTCAGGTCCCGGGGAGCTGTTTTTT.

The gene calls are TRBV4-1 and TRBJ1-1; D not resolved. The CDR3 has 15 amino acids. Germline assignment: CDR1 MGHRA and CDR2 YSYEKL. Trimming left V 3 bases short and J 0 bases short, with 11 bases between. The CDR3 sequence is CASSQARDMNTEAFF. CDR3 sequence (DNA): TGCGCCAGCAGCCAGGCCCGGGATATGAACACTGAAGCTTTCTTT.

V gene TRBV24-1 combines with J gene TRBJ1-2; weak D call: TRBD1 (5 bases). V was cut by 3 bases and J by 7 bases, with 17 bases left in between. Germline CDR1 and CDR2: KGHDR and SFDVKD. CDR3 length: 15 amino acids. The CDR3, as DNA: TGTGCCACCAGTGATGGGGCGGCGGGGCAACGTGGCTACACCTTC. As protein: CATSDGAAGQRGYTF.

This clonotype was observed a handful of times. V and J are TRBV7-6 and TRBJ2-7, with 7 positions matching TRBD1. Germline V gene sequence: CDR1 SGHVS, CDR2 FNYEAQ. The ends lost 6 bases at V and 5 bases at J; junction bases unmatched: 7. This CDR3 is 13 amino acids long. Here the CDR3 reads CASRATGSHEQYF. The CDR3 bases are TGTGCCAGCAGGGCGACAGGGTCCCACGAGCAGTACTTC.

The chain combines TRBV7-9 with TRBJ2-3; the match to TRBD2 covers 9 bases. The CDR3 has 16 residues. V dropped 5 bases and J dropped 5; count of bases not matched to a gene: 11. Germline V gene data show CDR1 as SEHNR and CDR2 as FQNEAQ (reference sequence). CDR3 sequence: CASSIRSGRIRDTQYF. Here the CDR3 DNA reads TGTGCCAGCAGCATTCGTAGCGGGAGAATTCGAGATACGCAGTATTTT.

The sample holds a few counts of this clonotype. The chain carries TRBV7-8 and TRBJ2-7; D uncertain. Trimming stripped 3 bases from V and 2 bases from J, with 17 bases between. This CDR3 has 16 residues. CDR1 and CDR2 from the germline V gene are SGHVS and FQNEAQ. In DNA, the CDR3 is TGTGCCAGCAGCTTTCGTTTCAGGCCTTTTACCTACGAGCAGTACTTC. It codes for CASSFRFRPFTYEQYF.

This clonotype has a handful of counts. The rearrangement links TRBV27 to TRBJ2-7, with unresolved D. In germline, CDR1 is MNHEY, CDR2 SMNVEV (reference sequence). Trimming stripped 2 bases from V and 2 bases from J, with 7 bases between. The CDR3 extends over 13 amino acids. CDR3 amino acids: CASSLAPPYEQYF. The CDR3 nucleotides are TGTGCCAGCAGTTTAGCCCCTCCCTACGAGCAGTACTTC.

As DNA, the CDR3 is TGTGCCAGCAGTACCCTGGCGGTCCCGTCCTACGAGCAGTACTTC. Translating it yields CASSTLAVPSYEQYF. V is TRBV27 and J is TRBJ2-7; D not certain. CDR3 size: 15 residues. In germline, CDR1 is MNHEY, CDR2 SMNVEV (reference sequence). V was clipped by 5 bases and J by 1 base, with 15 bases between them.